This entry describes one T cell receptor (beta chain). The CDR3 consists of 14 residues. Germline CDR1 PRHDT, CDR2 FYEKMQ (reference sequence). The V and J ends lost 5 bases and 0 bases, in that order; junction bases with no gene match: 1. This record comes from a study of OX40 agonist ivuxolimab in advanced cancers. Profiling relied on immunoSEQ multiplex PCR, and the TCRdb table lists in-frame clones only, not all of them. The table has roughly 80,000 clones, 65% to 85% seen once; the top ten hold about 0.73%. The receptor was derived from an adult with an advanced solid tumor such as melanoma, head and neck, liver or kidney cancer. The chain is built from TRBV13 and TRBJ1-3; the match to TRBD1 covers 7 bases. The sequences come from CD4+ or CD8+ T cells sorted from blood, collected in a trial of the OX40 agonist ivuxolimab. CDR3 amino acids: CASSRDSSGNTIYF. For the CDR3, the DNA is TGTGCCAGCAGCCGGGACAGCTCTGGAAACACCATATATTTT.